This T cell receptor beta chain was observed in a study of a mutant IDH1 vaccine in newly diagnosed glioma. Across the study: There were 62.5% males and around 38% females among treated patients, whose mean age was approximately 40 years. Earlier therapy was either radiotherapy, temozolomide, or both, and most got both.

Time point here: week 35, safety follow-up. Alongside topical imiquimod, each dose of vaccine comprised 300 ug of mutant IDH1 20-mer peptide. The patients were given eight vaccinations, one each in weeks 1, 3, 5, 7, 11, 15, 19 and 23. Points on this clone: What it binds is unknown.

Sequenced by immunoSEQ multiplex PCR; TCRdb stores in-frame clones only, minus some. The sample has 34,000 or so clones, about 80% seen once; the top ten hold roughly 10%. The CDR3 covers 16 residues. CDR1 SGHKS and CDR2 YYEKEE come from the germline V gene (reference sequence). The V and J ends lost 0 bases and 2 bases respectively, with 15 bases between them. J is TRBJ2-7 and V is TRBV5-5; the D is unclear. The starting material was PBMCs, obtained from a glioma patient whose treatment included an IDH1 peptide vaccine. This clonotype originated in a woman aged 35 to 49 with glioma. In nucleotides, the CDR3 is TGTGCCAGCAGCTTGGACCCTCCGAGGTTCACCTACGAGCAGTACTTC. This translates into CASSLDPPRFTYEQYF. The variable domain in full, completed from reference TRBV5-5 and TRBJ2-7, reads DAGVTQSPTHLIKTRGQQVTLRCSPISGHKSVSWYQQVLGQGPQFIFQYYEKEERGRGNFPDRFSARQFPNYSSELNVNALLLGDSALYLCASSLDPPRFTYEQYFGPGTRLTVT.